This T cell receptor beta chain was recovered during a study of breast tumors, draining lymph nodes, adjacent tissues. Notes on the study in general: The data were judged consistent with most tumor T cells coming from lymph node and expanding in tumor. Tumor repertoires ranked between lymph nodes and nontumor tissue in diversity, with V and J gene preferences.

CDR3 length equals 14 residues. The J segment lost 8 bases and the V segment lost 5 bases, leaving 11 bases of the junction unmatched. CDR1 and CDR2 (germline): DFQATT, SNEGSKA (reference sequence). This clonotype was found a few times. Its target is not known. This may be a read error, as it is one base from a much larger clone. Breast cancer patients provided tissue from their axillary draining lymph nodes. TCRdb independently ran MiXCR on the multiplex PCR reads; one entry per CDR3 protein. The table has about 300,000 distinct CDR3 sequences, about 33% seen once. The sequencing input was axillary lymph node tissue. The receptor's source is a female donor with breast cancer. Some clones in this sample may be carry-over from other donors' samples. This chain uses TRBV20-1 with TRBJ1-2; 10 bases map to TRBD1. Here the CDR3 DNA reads TGCAGTGCTGGTGGGGGACAGGGGATCTCCGGCTACACCTTC. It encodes CSAGGGQGISGYTF.